The rows below give T cell receptor beta chains drawn from one sample of a study of blood T cell repertoires in COVID-19. Here immunoSEQ multiplex PCR was the method, and the copy in TCRdb shows in-frame clones only, minus some. The sample contains under 85,000 clones, nearly 90% of which appear only once. The sequencing input was peripheral blood. The receptors originated from a man in his forties or fifties with acute or convalescent COVID-19. Both conserved end residues are part of each CDR3. A D gene is named only where the DNA matches it firmly. Size is stated for part of the rows, as once, few or many counts, or as a class when the clone is expanded.

V	size	D	J	DNA	CDR3
TRBV5-1	.	.	TRBJ2-7	TGCGCCAGCAGCTTGGGTCGGGACTACGAGCAGTACTTC	CASSLGRDYEQYF
TRBV6-5	.	TRBD1	TRBJ1-4	TGTGCCAGCAGTCGACAGGGGGAAAAACTGTTTTTT	CASSRQGEKLFF
TRBV7-2	.	.	TRBJ2-7	TGTGCCAGCAGCTTAAGCGGGCTTACCTACGAGCAGTACTTC	CASSLSGLTYEQYF
TRBV6-5	.	.	TRBJ1-1	TGTGCCAGCAGTTACACACAACAGGGAGTTGGCACTGAAGCTTTCTTT	CASSYTQQGVGTEAFF
TRBV30	.	TRBD1	TRBJ1-1	TGTGCCTGGAGGGACAGGCGCGACACTGAAGCTTTCTTT	CAWRDRRDTEAFF
TRBV7-8	.	.	TRBJ2-3	TGTGCCAGCAGCTTAGCTCAGGGTGCTACAGATACGCAGTATTTT	CASSLAQGATDTQYF
TRBV5-6	.	TRBD1	TRBJ1-2	TGTGCCAGCAGCTTGGTGGACAGGTCCCTAGAGGGCTACACCTTC	CASSLVDRSLEGYTF
TRBV6-5	.	TRBD1	TRBJ2-4	TGTGCCAGCACCGACAGGGTCAGGGACATTCAGTACTTC	CASTDRVRDIQYF
TRBV6-2/TRBV6-3	.	TRBD2	TRBJ2-1	TGTGCCAGCAGTTCCCCGACCTTAGCGGGTCTACAGTTCTTC	CASSSPTLAGLQFF
TRBV6-5	.	.	TRBJ1-1	TGTGCCAGCAGTTACACGACAGGTTTAACTGAAGCTTTCTTT	CASSYTTGLTEAFF
TRBV5-4	.	TRBD2	TRBJ2-7	TGTGCCAGCAGCCAAGCGACTAGCGGAATCTCCTACGAGCAGTACTTC	CASSQATSGISYEQYF
TRBV7-9	.	.	TRBJ2-3	TGTGCCAGCAGCCCCCACATAAATCCAGATACGCAGTATTTT	CASSPHINPDTQYF
TRBV30	.	TRBD1	TRBJ2-5	TGTGCCTGGAGTGCGGACAGGGGAGGTTTAGAGACCCAGTACTTC	CAWSADRGGLETQYF
TRBV30	.	.	TRBJ1-1	TGTGCCTGGAAGCGACAGCACCACACTGAAGCTTTCTTT	CAWKRQHHTEAFF
TRBV18	.	.	TRBJ1-1	TGTGCCAGTACAGGAGGGGCACCCGCCGCTGAAGCTTTCTTT	CASTGGAPAAEAFF
TRBV6-2/TRBV6-3	.	.	TRBJ1-2	TGTGCCAGCAGTTACTCGAGGGCCGGGGGAGAAAGTGGCTACACCTTC	CASSYSRAGGESGYTF
TRBV10-2	.	.	TRBJ1-3	TGCGCCAGCAGTGACCCGGGATACTCTGGAAACACCATATATTTT	CASSDPGYSGNTIYF
TRBV5-1	few	.	TRBJ2-3	TGCGCCAGCAGCTATCAGTATACAGATACGCAGTATTTT	CASSYQYTDTQYF
TRBV7-8	.	TRBD1	TRBJ2-1	TGTGCCAGCAGCTTAGTTGGACAGGGGGCTATGACCTCCTACAATGAGCAGTTCTTC	CASSLVGQGAMTSYNEQFF
TRBV4-1	once	.	TRBJ2-2	TGCGCCAGCAGCCAAGAGGCAGCGCCGAACACCGGGGAGCTGTTTTTT	CASSQEAAPNTGELFF
TRBV7-6	.	.	TRBJ2-7	TGTGCCAGCAGCTTAGCTAGCGGACCATCCTACGAGCAGTACTTC	CASSLASGPSYEQYF
TRBV19	.	TRBD2	TRBJ2-3	TGTGCCAGTAGTATCATCGGACTAGCGCAAAGGCCAGATACGCAGTATTTT	CASSIIGLAQRPDTQYF
TRBV19	.	TRBD2	TRBJ2-3	TGTGCCAGTAGTAGCCCTAGCGGGGTTAGCACAGATACGCAGTATTTT	CASSSPSGVSTDTQYF
TRBV11-2	.	TRBD2	TRBJ2-1	TGTGCCAGCAGCTTAGCGGTAGCGGGGGCCTACAATGAGCAGTTCTTC	CASSLAVAGAYNEQFF
TRBV7-9	.	.	TRBJ1-5	TGTGCCAGCAGCTTAGGCGGCAGGGGTATAAGATTTAACAATCAGCCCCAGCATTTT	CASSLGGRGIRFNNQPQHF
TRBV19	.	.	TRBJ1-6	TGTGCCAGTAGTATGGAGAGGCCGTCGAGCTCCTATAATTCACCCCTCCACTTT	CASSMERPSSSYNSPLHF
TRBV6-1	.	.	TRBJ2-7	TGTGCCAGCAGTGACGGGGTCTCCGAGCAGTACTTC	CASSDGVSEQYF
TRBV6-5	.	TRBD2	TRBJ2-7	TGTGCCAGCAGTCGAGCTAGCGGCACGTACGAGCAGTACTTC	CASSRASGTYEQYF
TRBV7-9	.	.	TRBJ1-1	TGTGCCAGCAACATCAGGGATAGGAACACTGAAGCTTTCTTT	CASNIRDRNTEAFF
TRBV27	.	TRBD1	TRBJ2-2	TGTGCCAGCAGTTTCCCCGGACAGGGTAAAACCGGGGAGCTGTTTTTT	CASSFPGQGKTGELFF
TRBV10-2	.	.	TRBJ2-7	TGCGCCAGCATGAGGTGGGACACAAACTACGAGCAGTACTTC	CASMRWDTNYEQYF
TRBV2	.	.	TRBJ1-1	TGTGCCAGCAGTGAGAGGGAAGTCACTGAAGCTTTCTTT	CASSEREVTEAFF
TRBV11-3	.	TRBD1	TRBJ1-5	TGTGCCAGCAGCTATCGGGACAGGGGATTTGGGCAGCCCCAGCATTTT	CASSYRDRGFGQPQHF
TRBV2	.	TRBD2	TRBJ2-2	TGTGCCAGCAGCTTAGCGGGAGCGAACACCGGGGAGCTGTTTTTT	CASSLAGANTGELFF
TRBV10-1	.	TRBD2	TRBJ2-1	TGCGCCAGCAGTTCCAAGCGGGGGTACAACAATGAGCAGTTCTTC	CASSSKRGYNNEQFF
TRBV6-6	once	TRBD1	TRBJ1-5	TGTGCCAGCAGCACAAATCCACCCGGGACAGGGCGAGATAGCAATCAGCCCCAGCATTTT	CASSTNPPGTGRDSNQPQHF
TRBV4-1	.	.	TRBJ1-2	TGCGCCAGCAGCCCACAGACAGGCCAGCATGGCTACACCTTC	CASSPQTGQHGYTF
TRBV28	.	TRBD1	TRBJ2-1	TGTGCCAGCACTACCCCGCCGACAGGGGGCAATGAGCAGTTCTTC	CASTTPPTGGNEQFF
TRBV5-1	.	TRBD1	TRBJ1-4	TGCGCCAGCAGCGTCGGGACAGGTCTTCATGAAAAACTGTTTTTT	CASSVGTGLHEKLFF
TRBV15	.	TRBD2	TRBJ2-6	TGTGCCACCAGCGGGCGGGGGACCTCCTCTGGGGCCAACGTCCTGACTTTC	CATSGRGTSSGANVLTF
TRBV5-8	.	.	TRBJ1-3	TGTGCCAGCAGCCATAGAGGGGGTACTACTGGAAACACCATATATTTT	CASSHRGGTTGNTIYF
TRBV28	.	.	TRBJ1-2	TGTGCCAGCACGGACAGATTTTATGGCTACACCTTC	CASTDRFYGYTF
TRBV19	once	TRBD1	TRBJ1-1	TGTGCCAGTAGTATCAGGGGGACCAGGAACACTGAAGCTTTCTTT	CASSIRGTRNTEAFF
TRBV7-8	.	.	TRBJ2-1	TGTGCCAGCAGCGAACGGGACTCGTACAATGAGCAGTTCTTC	CASSERDSYNEQFF
TRBV7-6	.	.	TRBJ1-3	TGTGCCAGCAGCTCACCGGGTTCGGATTCTGGAAACACCATATATTTT	CASSSPGSDSGNTIYF
TRBV3-1/TRBV3-2	.	TRBD2	TRBJ2-7	TGTGCCAGCAGCCTCCCCGGGGGTAGCGGGGGCTACGAGCAGTACTTC	CASSLPGGSGGYEQYF
TRBV10-2	.	.	TRBJ2-3	TGCGCCAGCAGCCCTCCTAGCGTGCGGATAGATACGCAGTATTTT	CASSPPSVRIDTQYF